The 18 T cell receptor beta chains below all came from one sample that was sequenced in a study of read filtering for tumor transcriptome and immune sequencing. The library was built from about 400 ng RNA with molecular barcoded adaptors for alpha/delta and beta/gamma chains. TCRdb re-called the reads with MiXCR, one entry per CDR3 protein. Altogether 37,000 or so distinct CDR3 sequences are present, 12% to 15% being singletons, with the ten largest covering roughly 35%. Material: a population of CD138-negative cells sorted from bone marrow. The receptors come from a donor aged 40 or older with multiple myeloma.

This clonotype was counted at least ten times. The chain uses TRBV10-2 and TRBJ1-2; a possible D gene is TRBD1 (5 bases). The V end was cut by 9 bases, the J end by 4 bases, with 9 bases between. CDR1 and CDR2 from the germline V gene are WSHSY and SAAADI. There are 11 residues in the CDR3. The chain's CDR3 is CASQGGYGYTF. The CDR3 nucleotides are TGCGCCAGTCAGGGAGGCTATGGCTACACCTTC.

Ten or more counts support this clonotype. The CDR3 DNA follows: TGTGCCAGCAGCTACTCTAGCACAGATACGCAGTATTTT. Its protein is CASSYSSTDTQYF. The V and J genes are TRBV7-2 and TRBJ2-3; D call uncertain. The CDR3 runs to 13 residues. Between the trimmed V and J ends, which lost 4 bases and 0 bases, there was a span of 5 bases. Germline CDR1 SGHTA, CDR2 FQGNSA.

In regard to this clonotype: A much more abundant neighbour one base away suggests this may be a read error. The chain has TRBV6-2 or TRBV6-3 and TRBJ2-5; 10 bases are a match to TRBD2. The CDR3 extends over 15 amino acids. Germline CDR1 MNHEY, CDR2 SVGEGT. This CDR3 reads CAGSYSGRPPGTQYF. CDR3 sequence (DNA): TGTGCCGGCAGTTATAGCGGGAGGCCGCCGGGAACCCAGTACTTC.

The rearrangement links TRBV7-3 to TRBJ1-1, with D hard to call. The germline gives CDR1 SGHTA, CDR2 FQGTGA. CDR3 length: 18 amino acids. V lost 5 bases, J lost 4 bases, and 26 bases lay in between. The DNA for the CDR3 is TGTGCCAGCAGCCCTAACGGGCAAAGGGCAGGCATGGGCACTGAAGCTTTCTTT. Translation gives CASSPNGQRAGMGTEAFF.

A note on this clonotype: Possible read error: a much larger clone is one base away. The CDR3 DNA sequence: TGCAGCGTCCAGGGCGGGAGCCGATACAATGAGCAGATCTTC. Its translation is CSVQGGSRYNEQIF. The chain employs TRBV29-1 and TRBJ2-1; 7 bases line up with TRBD2. Germline assignment: CDR1 SQVTM and CDR2 ANQGSEA. The CDR3 totals 14 residues.

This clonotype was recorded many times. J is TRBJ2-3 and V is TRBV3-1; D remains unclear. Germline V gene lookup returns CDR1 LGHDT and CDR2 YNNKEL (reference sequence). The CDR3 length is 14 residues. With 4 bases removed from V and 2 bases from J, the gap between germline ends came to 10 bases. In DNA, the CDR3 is TGTGCCAGCAGCCTAGGGCGGACCACAGATACGCAGTATTTT. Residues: CASSLGRTTDTQYF.

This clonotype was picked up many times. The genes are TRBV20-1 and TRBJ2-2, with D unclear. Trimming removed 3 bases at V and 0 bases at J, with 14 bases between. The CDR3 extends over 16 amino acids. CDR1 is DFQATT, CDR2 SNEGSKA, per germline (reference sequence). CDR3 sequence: CSASPRTYANTGELFF. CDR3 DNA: TGCAGTGCTAGTCCTAGAACCTATGCGAACACCGGGGAGCTGTTTTTT.

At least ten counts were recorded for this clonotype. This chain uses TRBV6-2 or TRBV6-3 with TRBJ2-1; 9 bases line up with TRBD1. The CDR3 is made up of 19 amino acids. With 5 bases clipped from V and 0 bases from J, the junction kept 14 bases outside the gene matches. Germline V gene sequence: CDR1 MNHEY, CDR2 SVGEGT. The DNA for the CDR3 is TGTGCCAGCAGTGTGGGACAGGGAGTGCGGGCGGCCTCCTACAATGAGCAGTTCTTC. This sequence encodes CASSVGQGVRAASYNEQFF.

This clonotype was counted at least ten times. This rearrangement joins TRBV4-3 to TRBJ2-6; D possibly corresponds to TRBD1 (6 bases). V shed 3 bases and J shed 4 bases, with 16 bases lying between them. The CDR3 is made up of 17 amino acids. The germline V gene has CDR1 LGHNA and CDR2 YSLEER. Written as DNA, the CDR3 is TGCGCCAGCAGCCACGTTCCAACAGGGCCGGGGGCCAACGTCCTGACTTTC. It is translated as CASSHVPTGPGANVLTF.

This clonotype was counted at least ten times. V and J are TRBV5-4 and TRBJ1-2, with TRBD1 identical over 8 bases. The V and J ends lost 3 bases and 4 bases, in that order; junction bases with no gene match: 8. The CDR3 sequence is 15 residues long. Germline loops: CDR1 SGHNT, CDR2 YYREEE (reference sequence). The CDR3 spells CASSSLTGDTYGYTF. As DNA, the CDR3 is TGTGCCAGCAGCTCTTTGACAGGGGACACCTATGGCTACACCTTC.

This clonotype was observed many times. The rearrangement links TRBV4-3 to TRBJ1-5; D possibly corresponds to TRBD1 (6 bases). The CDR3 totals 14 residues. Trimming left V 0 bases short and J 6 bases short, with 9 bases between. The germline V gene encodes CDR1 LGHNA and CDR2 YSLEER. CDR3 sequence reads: CASSQETGIQPQHF. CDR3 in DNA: TGCGCCAGCAGCCAAGAAACAGGGATTCAGCCCCAGCATTTT.

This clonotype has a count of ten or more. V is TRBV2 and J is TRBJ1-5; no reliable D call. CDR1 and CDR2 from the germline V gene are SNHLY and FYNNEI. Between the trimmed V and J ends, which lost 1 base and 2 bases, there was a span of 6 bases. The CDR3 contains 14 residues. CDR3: CASSEVLGNQPQHF. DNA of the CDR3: TGTGCCAGCAGTGAAGTCCTGGGCAATCAGCCCCAGCATTTT.

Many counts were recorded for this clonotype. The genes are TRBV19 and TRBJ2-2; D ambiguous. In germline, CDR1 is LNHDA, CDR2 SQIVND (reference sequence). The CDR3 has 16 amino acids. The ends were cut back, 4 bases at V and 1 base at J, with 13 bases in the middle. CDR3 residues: CASSKPTWENTGELFF. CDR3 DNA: TGTGCCAGTAGTAAGCCCACTTGGGAGAACACCGGGGAGCTGTTTTTT.

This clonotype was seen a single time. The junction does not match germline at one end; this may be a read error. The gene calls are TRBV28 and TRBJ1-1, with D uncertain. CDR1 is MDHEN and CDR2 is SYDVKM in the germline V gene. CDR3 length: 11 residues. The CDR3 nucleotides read TGTGTCAGCAGTGGCTCCCCCAGGTGTTTCTTT. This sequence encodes CVSSGSPRCFF.

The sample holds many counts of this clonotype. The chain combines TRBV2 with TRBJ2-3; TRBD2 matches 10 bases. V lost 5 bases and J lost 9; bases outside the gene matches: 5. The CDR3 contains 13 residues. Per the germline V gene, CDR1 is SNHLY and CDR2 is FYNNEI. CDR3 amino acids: CASSSSSGRTQYF. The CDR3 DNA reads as TGTGCCAGCAGTTCCTCTAGCGGGAGAACGCAGTATTTT.

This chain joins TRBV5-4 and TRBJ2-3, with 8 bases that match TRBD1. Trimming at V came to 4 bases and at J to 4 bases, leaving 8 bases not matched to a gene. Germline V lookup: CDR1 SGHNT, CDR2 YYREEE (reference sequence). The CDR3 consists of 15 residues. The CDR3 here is CASSMDRAGADTQYF. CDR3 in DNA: TGTGCCAGCAGCATGGACAGGGCTGGGGCAGATACGCAGTATTTT.

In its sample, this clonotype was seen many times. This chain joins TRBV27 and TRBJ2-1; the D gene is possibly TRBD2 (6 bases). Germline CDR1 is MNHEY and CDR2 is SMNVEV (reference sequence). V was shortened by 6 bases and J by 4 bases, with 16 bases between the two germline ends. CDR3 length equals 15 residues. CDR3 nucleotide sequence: TGTGCCAGCAGCCGGTTGAGGGAGGCTTACAATGAGCAGTTCTTC. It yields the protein CASSRLREAYNEQFF.

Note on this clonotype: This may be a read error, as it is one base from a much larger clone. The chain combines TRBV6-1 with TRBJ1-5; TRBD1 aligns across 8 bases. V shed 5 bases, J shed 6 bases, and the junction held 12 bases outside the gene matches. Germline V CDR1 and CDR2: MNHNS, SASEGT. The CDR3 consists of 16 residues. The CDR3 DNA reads TGTGCCAGCAGTTACCATTCGAGACAGGGGAGTCAGCCCCAGCATTTT. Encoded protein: CASSYHSRQGSQPQHF.